This is a list of T cell receptor beta chains from one sample in a study of cytomegalovirus exposure and HLA in healthy donors. Only in-frame clones appear in the TCRdb table, and some are missing; sequencing was by immunoSEQ multiplex PCR. The sample records roughly 97,000 clones, around 82% being singletons. Material: PBMCs. The receptors originated from a woman in her forties in good health and CMV-seronegative. CDR3s include the opening cysteine and the closing phenylalanine or tryptophan. Each record gives: J gene, V gene, clone size, D gene, CDR3 protein, CDR3 DNA. A D gene is named only where the DNA matches it firmly. A clone size is listed for some rows: how often the clone was seen (once, few, many), or a class if it is expanded.

TRBJ1-1 | TRBV13 | . | . | CASSLEGSGFTEAFF | TGTGCCAGCAGCTTAGAGGGGTCAGGGTTCACTGAAGCTTTCTTT
TRBJ2-1 | TRBV18 | once | TRBD2 | CASSPQAGAGGPNNEQFF | TGTGCCAGCTCACCTCAAGCAGGCGCGGGAGGGCCCAACAATGAGCAGTTCTTC
TRBJ2-3 | TRBV5-1 | . | TRBD2 | CASSFGGRAADTQYF | TGCGCCAGCAGCTTTGGCGGGAGGGCCGCTGATACGCAGTATTTT
TRBJ2-5 | TRBV27 | . | TRBD2 | CASTPRQREGGETQYF | TGTGCCAGCACCCCCCGACAGCGGGAGGGTGGAGAGACCCAGTACTTC
TRBJ2-7 | TRBV4-3 | . | TRBD2 | CASSVAGGPLEGEQYF | TGCGCCAGCAGCGTAGCGGGGGGACCCCTTGAGGGAGAGCAGTACTTC
TRBJ1-1 | TRBV7-9 | . | . | CASSLRGGGKAEAFF | TGTGCCAGCAGCTTAAGGGGGGGAGGGAAGGCTGAAGCTTTCTTT
TRBJ2-3 | TRBV7-8 | . | . | CASSSWLRASLLTDTQYF | TGTGCCAGCAGCTCTTGGCTTCGGGCTAGCTTGTTGACAGATACGCAGTATTTT
TRBJ2-1 | TRBV6-5 | . | . | CASSYGLGNNEQFF | TGTGCCAGCAGTTACGGTCTAGGCAACAATGAGCAGTTCTTC
TRBJ2-5 | TRBV2 | . | TRBD2 | CASSGLAGETQYF | TGTGCCAGCAGTGGACTAGCGGGAGAGACCCAGTACTTC
TRBJ2-1 | TRBV6-5 | . | TRBD2 | CASRGGDEQFF | TGTGCCAGCAGGGGGGGGGATGAGCAGTTCTTC
TRBJ1-1 | TRBV10-3 | . | . | CAISGAGANTEAFF | TGTGCCATCAGTGGGGCAGGGGCGAACACTGAAGCTTTCTTT
TRBJ1-3 | TRBV21-1 | . | . | CASSKGAGDRPNSGNTIYF | TGTGCCAGCAGCAAAGGGGCCGGGGACAGGCCGAACTCTGGAAACACCATATATTTT
TRBJ1-3 | TRBV29-1 | . | . | CSVEATRGSSGNTIYF | TGCAGCGTTGAAGCCACCCGGGGAAGCTCTGGAAACACCATATATTTT
TRBJ2-1 | TRBV18 | . | . | CASSPPTYYNEQFF | TGTGCCAGCTCACCACCTACTTACTACAATGAGCAGTTCTTC
TRBJ1-6 | TRBV2 | . | . | CASSEWDSGSPLHF | TGTGCCAGCAGTGAATGGGACTCGGGGTCACCCCTCCACTTT
TRBJ2-2 | TRBV6-1 | . | TRBD1 | CASRTGDDTGELFF | TGTGCCAGCAGGACAGGGGACGACACCGGGGAGCTGTTTTTT
TRBJ2-7 | TRBV4-3 | . | . | CASSQDFGHQYEQYF | TGCGCCAGCAGCCAAGACTTTGGACACCAATACGAGCAGTACTTC
TRBJ2-7 | TRBV5-4 | once | TRBD2 | CASSSPISGREIYEQYF | TGTGCCAGCAGCTCGCCTATCAGCGGGAGGGAAATTTACGAGCAGTACTTC
TRBJ1-2 | TRBV7-9 | . | . | CASSGSSGYTF | TGTGCCAGCAGCGGGAGCTCAGGCTACACCTTC
TRBJ1-1 | TRBV5-5 | once | TRBD1 | CASSLFGTGMNTEAFF | TGTGCCAGCAGCTTGTTCGGGACAGGGATGAACACTGAAGCTTTCTTT
TRBJ2-2 | TRBV2 | . | TRBD1 | CASSRPGQGTGELFF | TGTGCCAGCAGCAGACCGGGACAGGGTACCGGGGAGCTGTTTTTT
TRBJ1-1 | TRBV6-6 | . | . | CASSSRHPNTEAFF | TGTGCCAGCAGTTCTCGACACCCGAACACTGAAGCTTTCTTT
TRBJ1-5 | TRBV7-8 | . | . | CASSLARDSLEPQHF | TGTGCCAGCAGCTTAGCTCGGGACTCCCTAGAACCCCAGCATTTT
TRBJ2-1 | TRBV28 | . | . | CASMNSPSNEQFF | TGTGCCAGCATGAACAGCCCCAGCAATGAGCAGTTCTTC
TRBJ1-5 | TRBV28 | . | . | CASKSGQYNQPQHF | TGTGCCAGCAAAAGCGGACAGTACAATCAGCCCCAGCATTTT
TRBJ2-1 | TRBV7-3 | . | TRBD2 | CASSSRPLAAYNEQFF | TGTGCCAGCAGCTCTAGGCCACTAGCGGCCTACAATGAGCAGTTCTTC
TRBJ1-2 | TRBV7-9 | . | TRBD1 | CASSFSPPSTGVGYTF | TGTGCCAGCAGCTTCTCCCCACCCTCGACAGGGGTTGGCTACACCTTC
TRBJ2-7 | TRBV6-1 | . | . | CASSPNQGSYEQYF | TGTGCCAGCAGTCCCAACCAGGGATCCTACGAGCAGTACTTC
TRBJ2-3 | TRBV28 | . | TRBD2 | CASSPRRETSFSDTQYF | TGTGCCAGCAGTCCACGGCGGGAGACTTCGTTTTCAGATACGCAGTATTTT
TRBJ2-6 | TRBV5-1 | . | . | CASSKPREASGANVLTF | TGCGCCAGCAGCAAACCCAGGGAAGCCTCTGGGGCCAACGTCCTGACTTTC
TRBJ2-7 | TRBV29-1 | . | . | CSVSGLNYEQYF | TGCAGCGTTTCGGGACTGAACTACGAGCAGTACTTC